Following are 18 T cell receptor beta chains from one sample sequenced in a study of CD8+CD57+ T cells in acquired aplastic anemia. Whoever was chosen for sequencing had shown CD8+CD57+ cell expansion by flow cytometry. The study profiled TCR beta VDJ and CDR3 using genomic DNA as template. TCRdb redid the calling of the reads with MiXCR, one entry per CDR3 protein. The sample holds about 190,000 distinct CDR3 sequences, approximately 48% seen once. The sample taken for sequencing was sorted CD4+, CD8+, or CD8+CD57+ T cells (not recorded which) from PBMCs. Receptors were obtained from a human donor with aplastic anemia.

The table lists this clonotype with many counts. The CDR3 bases are TGTGCCAGTAGTATCCGCGGGAGGGCGTGGGGGGCCAACGTCCTGACTTTC. Protein: CASSIRGRAWGANVLTF. This chain connects TRBV19 to TRBJ2-6, with TRBD2 matching 9 bases. CDR1 is LNHDA, CDR2 SQIVND, per germline (reference sequence). V lost 3 bases and J lost 4; bases outside the gene matches: 7. The CDR3 covers 17 residues.

The rearrangement uses TRBV20-1 and TRBJ2-3, with 7 nucleotides matching TRBD2. This CDR3 is 13 amino acids long. The V and J ends lost 2 bases and 3 bases, in that order; junction bases with no gene match: 2. The germline CDR1 and CDR2 sequences are DFQATT and SNEGSKA (reference sequence). CDR3 in DNA: TGCAGTGCTAGACGACTAGCAACAGATACGCAGTATTTT. Encoded protein: CSARRLATDTQYF.

This clonotype was detected only a few times. This sequence joins TRBV10-3 and TRBJ1-1, with a tentative D call TRBD1 (6 bases). This CDR3 has 14 amino acids. The germline gives CDR1 ENHRY, CDR2 SYGVKD. The ends were cut back, 4 bases at V and 6 bases at J, with 15 bases in the middle. The CDR3 region has the DNA TGTGCCATCAGTGGAGGGGGGGAGGTAGCTGAAGCTTTCTTT. Protein: CAISGGGEVAEAFF.

This clonotype was detected ten times or more. J is TRBJ2-1 and V is TRBV20-1; weak D call: TRBD1 (5 bases). Germline V gene sequence: CDR1 DFQATT, CDR2 SNEGSKA (reference sequence). CDR3 length equals 16 residues. Between the trimmed V and J ends, which lost 3 bases and 6 bases, there was a span of 21 bases. This CDR3 reads CSARPADSPSVNEQFF. DNA of the CDR3: TGCAGTGCTAGGCCCGCCGACAGTCCTTCAGTCAATGAGCAGTTCTTC.

In its sample, this clonotype was seen a few times. The chain links TRBV20-1 to TRBJ1-5, with TRBD1 identical over 7 bases. This CDR3 has 16 amino acids. V lost 1 base and J lost 1; bases outside the gene matches: 7. Germline lookup yields CDR1 DFQATT and CDR2 SNEGSKA (reference sequence). DNA for the CDR3: TGCAGTGCTAGAGCGATGACAGGGAAGAGCAATCAGCCCCAGCATTTT. Its protein product is CSARAMTGKSNQPQHF.

As concerns this clonotype: A read error may explain this, as a much larger clone is one base away. The DNA is left out, because the CDR3 cannot be placed on it with certainty; the CDR3 is given as TCRdb lists it. This sequence joins TRBV5-1 and TRBJ2-7; the table assigns TRBD1, which was not confirmed against the DNA. Germline V CDR1 and CDR2: SGHRS, YFSETQ. From its first to its last residue, the CDR3 has 13 amino acids. CDR3 sequence reads: CASSFGQGNEQSF.

The gene calls are TRBV29-1 and TRBJ1-5, with a weak D call TRBD1 (5 bases). The V end lost 4 bases, the J end lost 1 base, and 8 bases lay between the germline ends. Germline assignment: CDR1 SQVTM and CDR2 ANQGSEA. This CDR3 spans 13 amino acids. The CDR3 DNA follows: TGCAGCGTTGGTCGGGGCAGCAATCAGCCCCAGCATTTT. Protein: CSVGRGSNQPQHF.

This clonotype was seen only once. This rearrangement joins TRBV24-1 to TRBJ2-7; D possibly corresponds to TRBD2 (5 bases). Germline lookup yields CDR1 KGHDR and CDR2 SFDVKD. CDR3 size: 10 residues. Trimming removed 12 bases from V and 2 bases from J, with 7 bases in between. CDR3 bases: TGTGCCGCGGGCCCCTACGAGCAGTACTTC. It translates to CAAGPYEQYF.

This clonotype has a count of ten or more. This sequence joins TRBV19 and TRBJ2-7, with 8 bases aligning to TRBD1. The CDR3 is made up of 13 amino acids. Looked up from germline, CDR1 is LNHDA and CDR2 is SQIVND (reference sequence). Trimming took 6 bases from V and 2 from J; bases not matched to a gene: 3. The CDR3 DNA reads as TGTGCCAGTAGACGGACAGGGACCTACGAGCAGTACTTC. It encodes CASRRTGTYEQYF.

Note on this clonotype: The junction departs from the called germline gene at one end, perhaps through a read error. V gene TRBV25-1 combines with J gene TRBJ2-3; D is perhaps TRBD1 (5 bases). The CDR3 consists of 15 residues. Looked up from germline, CDR1 is MGHDK and CDR2 is SYGVNS. CDR3 coding DNA: TGTGCCAGCAGTCTACATCCCCAGGGCATAGATACGCAATATTTT. Residues: CASSLHPQGIDTQYF.

For this clonotype: Sequence at one end of the junction differs from germline and may be a read error. This sequence joins TRBV15 and TRBJ2-3; tentative D call: TRBD1 (6 bases). CDR1 and CDR2 (germline): LNHNV, YYDKDF (reference sequence). The CDR3 runs 16 residues. CDR3: CTTSREQGSPTDTQYF. CDR3 coding DNA: TGTACCACCAGCAGAGAACAGGGCAGTCCCACAGATACGCAGTATTTT.

This clonotype was detected a few times. The V gene is TRBV28, the J gene TRBJ2-1, with 7 bases lining up with TRBD1. The J segment lost 7 bases and the V segment lost 3 bases, leaving 9 bases of the junction unmatched. CDR3 size: 15 residues. Germline CDR1 reads MDHEN; CDR2 reads SYDVKM. CDR3 sequence reads: CASSLGDSKVNEQFF. In nucleotides, the CDR3 is TGTGCCAGCAGTTTGGGGGACAGCAAGGTTAATGAGCAGTTCTTC. The variable domain in full, with the rest retrieved from reference TRBV28 and TRBJ2-1, is DVKVTQSSRYLVKRTGEKVFLECVQDMDHENMFWYRQDPGLGLRLIYFSYDVKMKEKGDIPEGYSVSREKKERFSLILESASTNQTSMYLCASSLGDSKVNEQFFGPGTRLTVL.

This sequence joins TRBV20-1 and TRBJ2-7; 9 bases are shared with TRBD1. CDR1 and CDR2 (germline): DFQATT, SNEGSKA (reference sequence). The CDR3 extends over 14 amino acids. J gave up 2 bases and V 3 bases, and 5 bases lay outside the gene matches. CDR3 loop: CSARGDRETYEQYF. The CDR3 nucleotides read TGCAGTGCTAGGGGGGACAGGGAGACCTACGAGCAGTACTTC.

The chain combines TRBV29-1 with TRBJ2-7; D is perhaps TRBD2 (5 bases). Germline loops: CDR1 SQVTM, CDR2 ANQGSEA. The CDR3 loop spans 16 amino acids. The CDR3 protein is CSANTRIGAESYEQYF. CDR3 nucleotide sequence: TGCAGTGCAAATACCCGGATTGGAGCGGAGTCCTACGAGCAGTACTTC.

The chain couples TRBV19 to TRBJ2-2, with 11 bases matching TRBD2. Per germline, CDR1 LNHDA and CDR2 SQIVND (reference sequence). The CDR3 is 14 residues long. V shed 6 bases, J shed 7 bases, and the junction held 4 bases outside the gene matches. The CDR3 DNA reads as TGTGCCAGTAGAATCCTAGCGGGGGGCGGGGAGCTGTTTTTT. Translating gives CASRILAGGGELFF.

This rearrangement joins TRBV6-1 to TRBJ2-7; D may be TRBD1 (5 bases). CDR1 is MNHNS and CDR2 is SASEGT in the germline V gene. Trimming took 2 bases from V and 3 from J, leaving 17 bases between them. The CDR3 spans 16 residues. The CDR3 spells CASSESWRQGVYEQYF. The CDR3 bases are TGTGCCAGCAGTGAAAGTTGGCGGCAGGGCGTCTACGAGCAGTACTTC.

This clonotype came up many times. The rearrangement joins TRBV19 to TRBJ2-3; tentatively, D is TRBD2 (6 bases). In germline, CDR1 is LNHDA, CDR2 SQIVND (reference sequence). The CDR3 sequence is 15 residues long. V was cut by 8 bases and J by 1 base, with 16 bases left in between. CDR3 protein: CASSEAPSGTDTQYF. The CDR3 nucleotides are TGTGCCAGTTCAGAAGCACCTAGCGGCACAGATACGCAGTATTTT. Variable domain in full (rest from reference TRBV19 and TRBJ2-3): DGGITQSPKYLFRKEGQNVTLSCEQNLNHDAMYWYRQDPGQGLRLIYYSQIVNDFQKGDIAEGYSVSREKKESFPLTVTSAQKNPTAFYLCASSEAPSGTDTQYFGPGTRLTVL.

This clonotype was observed many times. The chain uses TRBV20-1 and TRBJ2-5; no clear D. V gave up 0 bases and J gave up 3 bases, with 8 bases separating them. Germline V gene lookup returns CDR1 DFQATT and CDR2 SNEGSKA (reference sequence). CDR3 length: 13 amino acids. CDR3 sequence reads: CSARDTKEETQYF. In nucleotides, the CDR3 is TGCAGTGCTAGAGATACGAAGGAAGAGACCCAGTACTTC.